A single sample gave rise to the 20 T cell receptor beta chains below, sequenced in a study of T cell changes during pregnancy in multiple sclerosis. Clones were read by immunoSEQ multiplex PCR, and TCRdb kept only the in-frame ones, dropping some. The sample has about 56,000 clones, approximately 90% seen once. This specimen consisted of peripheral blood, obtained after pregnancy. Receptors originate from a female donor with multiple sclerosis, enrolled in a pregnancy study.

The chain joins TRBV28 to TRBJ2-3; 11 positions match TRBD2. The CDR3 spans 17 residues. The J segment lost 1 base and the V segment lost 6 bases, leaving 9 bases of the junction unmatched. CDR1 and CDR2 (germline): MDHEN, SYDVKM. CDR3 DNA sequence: TGTGCCAGCAGAGTCCTAGCGGGGGGCCGGGGCACAGATACGCAGTATTTT. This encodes CASRVLAGGRGTDTQYF.

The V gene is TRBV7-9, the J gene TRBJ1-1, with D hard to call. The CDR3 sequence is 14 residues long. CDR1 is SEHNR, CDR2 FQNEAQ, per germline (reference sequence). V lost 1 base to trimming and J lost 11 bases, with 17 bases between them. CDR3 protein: CASSLGEGHIGAFF. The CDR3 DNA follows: TGTGCCAGCAGCTTAGGAGAGGGCCATATCGGGGCTTTCTTT.

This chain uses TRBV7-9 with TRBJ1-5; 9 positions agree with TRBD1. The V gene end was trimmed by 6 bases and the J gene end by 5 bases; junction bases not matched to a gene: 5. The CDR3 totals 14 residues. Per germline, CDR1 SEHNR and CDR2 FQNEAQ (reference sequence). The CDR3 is CASSMTGGHQPQHF. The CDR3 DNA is TGTGCCAGCAGTATGACAGGGGGTCATCAGCCCCAGCATTTT.

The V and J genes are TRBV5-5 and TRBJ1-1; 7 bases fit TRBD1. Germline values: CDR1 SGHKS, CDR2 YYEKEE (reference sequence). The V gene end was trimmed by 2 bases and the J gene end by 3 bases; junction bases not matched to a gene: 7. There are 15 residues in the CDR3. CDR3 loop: CASSFRGQLYTEAFF. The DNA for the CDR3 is TGTGCCAGCAGCTTCAGGGGACAGTTATACACTGAAGCTTTCTTT.

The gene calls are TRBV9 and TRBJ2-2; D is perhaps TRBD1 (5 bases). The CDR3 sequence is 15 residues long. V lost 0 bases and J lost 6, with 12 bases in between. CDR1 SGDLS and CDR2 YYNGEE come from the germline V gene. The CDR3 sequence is CASSVEGLGSGELFF. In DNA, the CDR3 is TGTGCCAGCAGCGTAGAGGGGTTGGGATCCGGGGAGCTGTTTTTT. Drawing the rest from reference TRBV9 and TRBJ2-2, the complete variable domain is DSGVTQTPKHLITATGQRVTLRCSPRSGDLSVYWYQQSLDQGLQFLIQYYNGEERAKGNILERFSAQQFPDLHSELNLSSLELGDSALYFCASSVEGLGSGELFFGEGSRLTVL.

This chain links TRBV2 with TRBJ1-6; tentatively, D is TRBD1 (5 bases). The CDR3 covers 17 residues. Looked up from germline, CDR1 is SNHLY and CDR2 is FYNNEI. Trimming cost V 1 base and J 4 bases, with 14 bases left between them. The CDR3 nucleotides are TGTGCCAGCAGTGAAGGGGGTAGGGGATGGTATAATTCACCCCTCCACTTT. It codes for CASSEGGRGWYNSPLHF.

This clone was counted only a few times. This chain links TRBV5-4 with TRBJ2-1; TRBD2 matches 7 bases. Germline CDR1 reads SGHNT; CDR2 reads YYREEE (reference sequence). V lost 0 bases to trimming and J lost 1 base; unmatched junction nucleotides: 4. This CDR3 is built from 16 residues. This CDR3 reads CASSLGGAGSYNEQFF. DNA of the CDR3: TGTGCCAGCAGCTTGGGGGGAGCGGGATCCTACAATGAGCAGTTCTTC. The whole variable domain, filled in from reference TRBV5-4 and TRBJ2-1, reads ETGVTQSPTHLIKTRGQQVTLRCSSQSGHNTVSWYQQALGQGPQFIFQYYREEENGRGNFPPRFSGLQFPNYSSELNVNALELDDSALYLCASSLGGAGSYNEQFFGPGTRLTVL.

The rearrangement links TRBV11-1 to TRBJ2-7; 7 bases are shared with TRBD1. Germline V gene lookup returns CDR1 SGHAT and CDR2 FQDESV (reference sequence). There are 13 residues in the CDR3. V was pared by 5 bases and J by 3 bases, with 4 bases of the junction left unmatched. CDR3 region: CASSRTGNYEQYF. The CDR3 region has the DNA TGTGCCAGCAGCCGGACAGGTAACTACGAGCAGTACTTC. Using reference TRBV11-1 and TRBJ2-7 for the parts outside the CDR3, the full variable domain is EAEVAQSPRYKITEKSQAVAFWCDPISGHATLYWYRQILGQGPELLVQFQDESVVDDSQLPKDRFSAERLKGVDSTLKIQPAELGDSAMYLCASSRTGNYEQYFGPGTRLTVT.

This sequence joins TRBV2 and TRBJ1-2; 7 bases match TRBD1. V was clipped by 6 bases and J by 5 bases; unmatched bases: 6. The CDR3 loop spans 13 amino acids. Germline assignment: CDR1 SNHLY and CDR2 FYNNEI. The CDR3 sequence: CASRTSGGYGYTF. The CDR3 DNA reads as TGTGCCAGCAGGACTTCAGGGGGGTATGGCTACACCTTC.

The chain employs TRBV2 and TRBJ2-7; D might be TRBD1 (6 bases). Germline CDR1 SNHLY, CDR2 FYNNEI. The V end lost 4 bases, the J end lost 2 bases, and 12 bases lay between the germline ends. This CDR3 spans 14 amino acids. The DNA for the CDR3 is TGTGCCAGCAGTGTTTTGGGGGCTACCTACGAGCAGTACTTC. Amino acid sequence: CASSVLGATYEQYF.

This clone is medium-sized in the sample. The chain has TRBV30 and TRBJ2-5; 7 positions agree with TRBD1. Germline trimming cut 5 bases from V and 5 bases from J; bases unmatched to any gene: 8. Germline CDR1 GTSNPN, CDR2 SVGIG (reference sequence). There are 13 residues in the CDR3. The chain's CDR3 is CAWDRAALETQYF. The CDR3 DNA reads TGTGCCTGGGACAGGGCGGCGCTGGAGACCCAGTACTTC.

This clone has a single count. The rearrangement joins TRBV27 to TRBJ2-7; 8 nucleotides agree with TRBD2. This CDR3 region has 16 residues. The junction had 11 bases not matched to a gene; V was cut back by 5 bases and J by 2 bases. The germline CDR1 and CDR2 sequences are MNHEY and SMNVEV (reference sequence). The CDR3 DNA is TGTGCCAGCAGTCCCTCCAGCGGGGGCCTGACCTACGAGCAGTACTTC. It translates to CASSPSSGGLTYEQYF.

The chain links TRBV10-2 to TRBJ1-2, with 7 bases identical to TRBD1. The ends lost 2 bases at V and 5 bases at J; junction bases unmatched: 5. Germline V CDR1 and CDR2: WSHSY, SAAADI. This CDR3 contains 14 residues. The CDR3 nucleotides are TGCGCCAGCAGTGAGGACAGGGCTGGTTATGGCTACACCTTC. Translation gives CASSEDRAGYGYTF.

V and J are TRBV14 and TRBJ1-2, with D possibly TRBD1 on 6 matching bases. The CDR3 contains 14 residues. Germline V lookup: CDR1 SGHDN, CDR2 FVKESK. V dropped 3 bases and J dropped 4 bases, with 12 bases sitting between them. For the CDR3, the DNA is TGTGCCAGCAGCCAGCAGGACAGAATCTATGGCTACACCTTC. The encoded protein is CASSQQDRIYGYTF.

CDR3 DNA sequence: TGTGCCAGCAGTTTATCCCCCGGGACAGGGGTTTCCTACGAGCAGTACTTC. The encoded protein is CASSLSPGTGVSYEQYF. This chain connects TRBV27 to TRBJ2-7; 10 nucleotides match TRBD1. CDR3 length equals 17 residues. Germline-derived CDR1 and CDR2 are MNHEY and SMNVEV (reference sequence). The V segment lost 0 bases and the J segment 1 base; nucleotides outside the gene matches: 6.

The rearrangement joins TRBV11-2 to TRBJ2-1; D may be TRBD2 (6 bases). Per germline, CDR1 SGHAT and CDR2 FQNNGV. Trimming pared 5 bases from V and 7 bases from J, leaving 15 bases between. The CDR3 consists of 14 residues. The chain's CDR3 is CASSPNRDWNEQFF. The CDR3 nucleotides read TGTGCCAGCAGCCCTAACCGGGACTGGAATGAGCAGTTCTTC.

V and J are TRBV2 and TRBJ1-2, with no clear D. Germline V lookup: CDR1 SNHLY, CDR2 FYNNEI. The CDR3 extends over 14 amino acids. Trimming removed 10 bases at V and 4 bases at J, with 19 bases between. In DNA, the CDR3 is TGTGCCACACAGACTATCGGGCTTCTCTATGGCTACACCTTC. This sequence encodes CATQTIGLLYGYTF.

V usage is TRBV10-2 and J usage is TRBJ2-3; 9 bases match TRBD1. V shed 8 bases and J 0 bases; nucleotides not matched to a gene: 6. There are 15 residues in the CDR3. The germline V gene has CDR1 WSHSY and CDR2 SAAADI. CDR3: CASQHRGRSTDTQYF. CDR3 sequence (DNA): TGCGCCAGCCAACACAGGGGGCGCAGCACAGATACGCAGTATTTT.

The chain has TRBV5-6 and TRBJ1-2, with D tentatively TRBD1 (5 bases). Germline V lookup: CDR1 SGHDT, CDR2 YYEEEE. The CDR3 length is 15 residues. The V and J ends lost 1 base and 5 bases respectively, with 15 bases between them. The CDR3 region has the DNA TGTGCCAGCAGCTTGAGGAGGGGTCTAGGGTATGGCTACACCTTC. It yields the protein CASSLRRGLGYGYTF.

CDR3 in amino acids: CASSQDIFGGSGANVLTF. For the CDR3, the DNA is TGTGCCAGCAGCCAAGATATTTTTGGAGGGTCTGGGGCCAACGTCCTGACTTTC. J is TRBJ2-6 and V is TRBV4-2; TRBD2 might be the D (6 bases). This CDR3 region has 18 residues. Germline V gene data show CDR1 as LGHNA and CDR2 as YNFKEQ. The germline V and J ends were trimmed by 0 bases and 1 base, with 13 bases remaining between them.